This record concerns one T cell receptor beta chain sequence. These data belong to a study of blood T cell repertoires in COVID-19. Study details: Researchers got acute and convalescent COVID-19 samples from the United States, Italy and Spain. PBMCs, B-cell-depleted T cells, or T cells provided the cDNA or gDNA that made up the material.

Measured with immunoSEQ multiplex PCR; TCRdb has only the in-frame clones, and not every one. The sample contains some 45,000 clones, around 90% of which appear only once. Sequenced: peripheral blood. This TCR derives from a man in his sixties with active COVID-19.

DNA of the CDR3: TGTGCCAGCAGCCGGAGCGGGGGCCAACAAGAGACCCAGTACTTC. Its protein is CASSRSGGQQETQYF. This chain links TRBV7-3 with TRBJ2-5; 8 nucleotides match TRBD2. From germline, CDR1 is SGHTA and CDR2 FQGTGA. V gave up 5 bases and J gave up 2 bases; unmatched junction bases: 7. The CDR3 totals 15 residues.